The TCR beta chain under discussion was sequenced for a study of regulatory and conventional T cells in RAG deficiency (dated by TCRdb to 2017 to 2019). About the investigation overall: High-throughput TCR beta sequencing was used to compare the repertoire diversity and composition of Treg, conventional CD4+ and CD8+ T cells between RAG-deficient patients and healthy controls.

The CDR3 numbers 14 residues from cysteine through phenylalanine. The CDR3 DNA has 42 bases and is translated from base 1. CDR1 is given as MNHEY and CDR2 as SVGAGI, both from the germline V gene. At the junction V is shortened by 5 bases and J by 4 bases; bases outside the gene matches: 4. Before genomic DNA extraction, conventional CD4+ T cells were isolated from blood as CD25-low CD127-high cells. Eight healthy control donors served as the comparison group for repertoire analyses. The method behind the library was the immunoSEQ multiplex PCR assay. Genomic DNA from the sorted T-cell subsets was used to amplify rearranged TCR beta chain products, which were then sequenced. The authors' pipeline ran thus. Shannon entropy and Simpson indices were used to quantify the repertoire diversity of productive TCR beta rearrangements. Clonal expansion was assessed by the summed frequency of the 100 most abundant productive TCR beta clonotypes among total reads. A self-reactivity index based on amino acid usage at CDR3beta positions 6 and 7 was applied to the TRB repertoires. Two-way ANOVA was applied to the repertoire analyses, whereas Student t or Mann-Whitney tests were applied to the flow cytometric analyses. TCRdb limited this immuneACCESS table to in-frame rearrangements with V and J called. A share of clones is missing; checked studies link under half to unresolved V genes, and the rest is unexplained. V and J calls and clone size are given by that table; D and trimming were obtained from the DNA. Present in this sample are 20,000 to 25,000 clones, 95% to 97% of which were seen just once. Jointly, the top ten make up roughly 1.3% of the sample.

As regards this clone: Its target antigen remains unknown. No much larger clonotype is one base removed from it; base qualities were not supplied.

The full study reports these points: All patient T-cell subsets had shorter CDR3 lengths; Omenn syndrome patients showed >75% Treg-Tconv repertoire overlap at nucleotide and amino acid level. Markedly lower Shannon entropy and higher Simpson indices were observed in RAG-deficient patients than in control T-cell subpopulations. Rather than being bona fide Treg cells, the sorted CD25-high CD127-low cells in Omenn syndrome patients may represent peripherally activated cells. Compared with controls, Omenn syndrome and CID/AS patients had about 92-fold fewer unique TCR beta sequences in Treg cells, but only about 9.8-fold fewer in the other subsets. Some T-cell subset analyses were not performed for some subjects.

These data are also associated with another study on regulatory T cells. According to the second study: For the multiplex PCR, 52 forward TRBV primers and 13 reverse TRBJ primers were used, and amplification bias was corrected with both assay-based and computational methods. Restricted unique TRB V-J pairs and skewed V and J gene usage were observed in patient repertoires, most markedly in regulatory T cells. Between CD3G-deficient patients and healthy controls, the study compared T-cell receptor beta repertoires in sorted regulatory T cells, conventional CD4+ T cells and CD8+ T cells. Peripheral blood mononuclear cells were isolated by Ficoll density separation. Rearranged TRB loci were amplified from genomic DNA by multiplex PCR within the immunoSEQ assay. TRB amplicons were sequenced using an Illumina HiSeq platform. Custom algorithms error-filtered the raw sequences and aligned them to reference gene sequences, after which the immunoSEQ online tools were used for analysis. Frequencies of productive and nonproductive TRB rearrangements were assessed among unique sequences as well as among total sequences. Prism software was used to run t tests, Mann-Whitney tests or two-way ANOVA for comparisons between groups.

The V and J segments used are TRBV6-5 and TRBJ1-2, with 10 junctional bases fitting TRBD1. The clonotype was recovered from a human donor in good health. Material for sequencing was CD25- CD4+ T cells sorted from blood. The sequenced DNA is TGTGCCAGCAGTCGGGACAGGGGTATCTATGGCTACACCTTC. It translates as CASSRDRGIYGYTF.